The 9 T cell receptor beta chains listed next were all sequenced from one sample in a study of blood T cell repertoires in COVID-19 (dated by TCRdb to the early 2020s). To prepare the library, the immunoSEQ multiplex PCR assay was applied. The immuneACCESS repertoire file appears here via TCRdb, limited to in-frame rearrangements. These files lack a portion of the clones; in checked studies, under half of the deficit traces to unresolved V genes, and the cause of the others is not known. For this sample there are hundreds of thousands of clones; about 89% appear just once. Together, the top ten hold about 2.1% of the sample. Sequenced material: PBMCs or T cells enriched from blood (not recorded which). Source of these receptors: a man aged 40-55 years in a cohort exposed to, infected with or recovered from COVID-19 (not recorded which).

Comment on this clone: This specimen includes other DNA sequences encoding the same CDR3. This chain links TRBV6-5 with TRBJ1-6, with 11 nucleotides matching TRBD1. CDR1 is MNHEY, CDR2 SVGAGI, per germline. The CDR3 consists of 14 residues. V lost 5 bases and J lost 9; bases outside the gene matches: 3. CDR3 residues: CASSQGQGGSPLHF. CDR3 DNA: TGTGCCAGCAGTCAGGGACAGGGGGGTTCACCCCTCCACTTT.

Note on this clone: This could be a read error, since a much larger clone is one nucleotide away. The chain has TRBV28 and TRBJ2-2, with 8 bases lining up with TRBD1. The CDR3 has 14 residues. The trim removed 6 bases at V and 4 bases at J, leaving 4 bases unmatched. CDR1 MDHEN and CDR2 SYDVKM come from the germline V gene. CDR3 residues: CASRQGGGTGELFF. Here the CDR3 DNA reads TGTGCCAGCAGACAGGGGGGTGGCACCGGGGAGCTGTTTTTT. The entire variable domain, with the rest obtained from reference TRBV28 and TRBJ2-2, is as follows: DVKVTQSSRYLVKRTGEKVFLECVQDMDHENMFWYRQDPGLGLRLIYFSYDVKMKEKGDIPEGYSVSREKKERFSLILESASTNQTSMYLCASRQGGGTGELFFGEGSRLTVL.

This sequence joins TRBV28 and TRBJ2-7; perhaps TRBD2 as D (5 bases). V dropped 2 bases and J dropped 0 bases, with 20 bases sitting between them. The CDR3 extends over 18 amino acids. Germline CDR1 reads MDHEN; CDR2 reads SYDVKM. As DNA, the CDR3 is TGTGCCAGCAGTTTACTCTTTAGAGCGGCTGGGAACTCCTACGAGCAGTACTTC. This gives the protein CASSLLFRAAGNSYEQYF.

The chain links TRBV29-1 to TRBJ1-2, with TRBD1 matching 8 bases. Germline values: CDR1 SQVTM, CDR2 ANQGSEA. V lost 7 bases and J lost 1; bases outside the gene matches: 8. The CDR3 runs 14 residues. DNA for the CDR3: TGCAGCGCCCAGGGGGCGACTCGTAACTATGGCTACACCTTC. Translated: CSAQGATRNYGYTF.

This chain links TRBV18 with TRBJ2-4; 14 nucleotides agree with TRBD2. With 6 bases clipped from V and 2 bases from J, the junction kept 9 bases outside the gene matches. The CDR3 is 18 residues long. Germline V lookup: CDR1 KGHSH, CDR2 LQKENI. The CDR3 DNA reads TGTGCCAGCTCCCCGGGACTAGCGGGAGTCGAGACCAAAAACATTCAGTACTTC. The encoded protein is CASSPGLAGVETKNIQYF.

The chain has TRBV25-1 and TRBJ1-1; D remains ambiguous. Between the trimmed V and J ends, which lost 1 base and 5 bases, there was a span of 8 bases. Germline lookup yields CDR1 MGHDK and CDR2 SYGVNS. The CDR3 is 13 amino acids. CDR3 sequence (DNA): TGTGCCAGCAGTGAATCACGGGGTACTGAAGCTTTCTTT. Residues: CASSESRGTEAFF. Based on the CDR3 plus reference TRBV25-1 and TRBJ1-1, the full variable domain is EADIYQTPRYLVIGTGKKITLECSQTMGHDKMYWYQQDPGMELHLIHYSYGVNSTEKGDLSSESTVSRIRTEHFPLTLESARPSHTSQYLCASSESRGTEAFFGQGTRLTVV.

The J gene is TRBJ2-4, the V gene TRBV11-3, with TRBD1 matching over 12 bases. This CDR3 spans 15 amino acids. CDR1 and CDR2 (germline): SGHNT, YENEEA. Unmatched junction bases numbered 2, after V lost 1 base and J lost 7 bases. The DNA for the CDR3 is TGTGCCAGCAGCTTAGGGGGACAGGGGGCCAACATTCAGTACTTC. As protein: CASSLGGQGANIQYF.

This sequence joins TRBV19 and TRBJ2-1, with 7 bases that match TRBD2. V lost 5 bases to trimming and J lost 5 bases; unmatched junction nucleotides: 9. Germline V gene sequence: CDR1 LNHDA, CDR2 SQIVND (reference sequence). CDR3 size: 15 residues. CDR3 sequence (DNA): TGTGCCAGTAGTCTTCGGACTAGTGGGAACAATGAGCAGTTCTTC. The encoded protein is CASSLRTSGNNEQFF.

This clone has a handful of counts. The chain carries TRBV19 and TRBJ2-5, with D perhaps matching TRBD1 (6 bases). The ends were cut back, 5 bases at V and 5 bases at J, with 18 bases in the middle. There are 15 residues in the CDR3. Germline V gene sequence: CDR1 LNHDA, CDR2 SQIVND (reference sequence). Written as DNA, the CDR3 is TGTGCCAGTAGTGCCCGCGCAGGGGTTGGGGAGACCCAGTACTTC. This sequence encodes CASSARAGVGETQYF.